Below, one T cell receptor beta chain is given with its context. Its antigen is not identified. Looked up from germline, CDR1 is MNHEY and CDR2 is SMNVEV (reference sequence). Trimming took 5 bases from V and 5 from J; bases not matched to a gene: 8. CDR3 length: 16 amino acids. Under the authors' procedure: The authors compared patient CD8+ clones larger than 1% against published virus-specific TCRB sequences. Only a few of these clones matched. Data came from immunoSEQ multiplex PCR; TCRdb stores just in-frame clones and leaves some out. V and J calls and clone size come straight from that table; D and trimming were deduced from the DNA. Of some 17,000 clones in the sample, approximately 84% were seen once. The record originates from a study of somatic mutations in cytotoxic T cells in rheumatoid arthritis. The study, taken as a whole, reports: Neither rheumatoid arthritis patients nor age-matched healthy controls had significantly different CD8+ T-cell clonality from the other group.

This clonotype was sampled from an adult with rheumatoid arthritis. Sequenced: CD8+ T cells sorted from blood. The chain is built from TRBV27 and TRBJ1-5; TRBD1 matches at 11 bases. The CDR3 loop reads CASSIPGQGVYQPQHF. As DNA, the CDR3 is TGTGCCAGCAGTATACCGGGACAGGGGGTTTATCAGCCCCAGCATTTT.